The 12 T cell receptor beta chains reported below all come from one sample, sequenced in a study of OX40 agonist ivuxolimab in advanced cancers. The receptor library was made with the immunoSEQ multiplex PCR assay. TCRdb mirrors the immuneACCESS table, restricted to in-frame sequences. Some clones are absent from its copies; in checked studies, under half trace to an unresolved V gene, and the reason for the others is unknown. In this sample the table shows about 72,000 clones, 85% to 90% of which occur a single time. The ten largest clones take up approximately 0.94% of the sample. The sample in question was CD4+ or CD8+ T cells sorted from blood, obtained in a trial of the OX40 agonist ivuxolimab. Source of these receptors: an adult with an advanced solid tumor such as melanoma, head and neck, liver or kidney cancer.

CDR3 in DNA: TGTGCCAGTACAGGGAGAGATACGCAGTATTTT. Translating gives CASTGRDTQYF. The chain employs TRBV19 and TRBJ2-3, with D perhaps being TRBD1 or TRBD2 (5 bases each). Germline loops: CDR1 LNHDA, CDR2 SQIVND (reference sequence). This CDR3 is 11 amino acids long. The V end lost 7 bases, the J end lost 5 bases, and 7 bases lay between the germline ends.

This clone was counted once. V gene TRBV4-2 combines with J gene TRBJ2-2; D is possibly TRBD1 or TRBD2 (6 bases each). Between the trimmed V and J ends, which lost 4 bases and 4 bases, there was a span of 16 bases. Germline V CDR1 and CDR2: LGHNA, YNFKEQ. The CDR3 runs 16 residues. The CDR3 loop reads CASSRGARLVTGELFF. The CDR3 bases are TGTGCCAGCAGCCGGGGGGCCCGGCTGGTCACCGGGGAGCTGTTTTTT.

DNA of the CDR3: TGTGCCAGCAGTTTATCCCCCATCTATGGCTACACCTTC. Protein product: CASSLSPIYGYTF. The rearrangement links TRBV27 to TRBJ1-2, with D uncertain. The V and J ends lost 0 bases and 4 bases respectively, with 6 bases between them. This CDR3 comprises 13 residues. Germline lookup yields CDR1 MNHEY and CDR2 SMNVEV (reference sequence).

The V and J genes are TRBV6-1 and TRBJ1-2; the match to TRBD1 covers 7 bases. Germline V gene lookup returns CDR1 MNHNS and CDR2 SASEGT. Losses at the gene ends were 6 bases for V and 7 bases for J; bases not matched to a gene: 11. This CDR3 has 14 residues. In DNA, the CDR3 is TGTGCCAGCAGAGCCCGACAGGGAAGTACTGGCTACACCTTC. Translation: CASRARQGSTGYTF.

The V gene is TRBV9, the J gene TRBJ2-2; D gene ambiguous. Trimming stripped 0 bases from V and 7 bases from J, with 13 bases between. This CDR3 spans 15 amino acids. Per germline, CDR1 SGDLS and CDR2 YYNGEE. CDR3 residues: CASSVVGTALGELFF. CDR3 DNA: TGTGCCAGCAGCGTAGTCGGTACGGCCCTCGGGGAGCTGTTTTTT.

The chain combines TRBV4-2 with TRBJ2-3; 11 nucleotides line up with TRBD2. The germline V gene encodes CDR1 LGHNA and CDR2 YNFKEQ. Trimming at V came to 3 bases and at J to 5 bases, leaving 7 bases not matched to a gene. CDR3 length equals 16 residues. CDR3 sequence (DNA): TGTGCCAGCAGCCAGATAGCGGGGGGGACCCGAGATACGCAGTATTTT. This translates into CASSQIAGGTRDTQYF.

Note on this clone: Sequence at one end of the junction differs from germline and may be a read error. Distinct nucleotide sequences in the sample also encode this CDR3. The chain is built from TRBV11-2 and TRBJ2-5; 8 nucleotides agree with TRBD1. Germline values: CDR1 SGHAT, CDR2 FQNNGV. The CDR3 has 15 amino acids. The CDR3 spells CASSLAQGAVETQYF. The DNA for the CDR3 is TGTGCCAGCAGTTTAGCTCAGGGGGCAGTGGAGACCCAGTACTTC.

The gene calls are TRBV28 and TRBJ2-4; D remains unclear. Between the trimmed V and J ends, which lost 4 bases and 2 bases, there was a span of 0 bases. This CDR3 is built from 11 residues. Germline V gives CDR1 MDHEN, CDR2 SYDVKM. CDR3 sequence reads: CASSSKNIQYF. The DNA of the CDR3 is TGTGCCAGCAGTTCCAAAAACATTCAGTACTTC.

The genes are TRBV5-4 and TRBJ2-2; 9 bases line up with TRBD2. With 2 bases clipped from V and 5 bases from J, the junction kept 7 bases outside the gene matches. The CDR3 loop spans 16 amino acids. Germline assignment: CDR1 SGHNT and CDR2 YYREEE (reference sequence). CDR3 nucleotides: TGTGCCAGCAGCTTTTTTGGGCTAGCGGGGACCGGGGAGCTGTTTTTT. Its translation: CASSFFGLAGTGELFF.

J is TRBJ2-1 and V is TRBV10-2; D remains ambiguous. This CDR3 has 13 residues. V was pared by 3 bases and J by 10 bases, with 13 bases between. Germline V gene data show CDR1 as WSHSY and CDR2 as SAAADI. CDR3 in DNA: TGCGCCAGCAGTGACCCGGGTCTGGGGGAGCAGTTCTTC. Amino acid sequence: CASSDPGLGEQFF.

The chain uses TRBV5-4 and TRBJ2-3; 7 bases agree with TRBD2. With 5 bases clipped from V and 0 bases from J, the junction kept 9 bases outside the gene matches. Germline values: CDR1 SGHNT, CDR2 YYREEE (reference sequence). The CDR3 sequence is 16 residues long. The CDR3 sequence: CASRRGGEGSTDTQYF. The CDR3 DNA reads TGTGCCAGCAGACGTGGGGGGGAGGGAAGCACAGATACGCAGTATTTT. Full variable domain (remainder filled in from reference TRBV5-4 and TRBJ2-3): ETGVTQSPTHLIKTRGQQVTLRCSSQSGHNTVSWYQQALGQGPQFIFQYYREEENGRGNFPPRFSGLQFPNYSSELNVNALELDDSALYLCASRRGGEGSTDTQYFGPGTRLTVL.

The DNA for the CDR3 is TGTGCCAGCAGCGTAGCGGCCGGGACGATGAACACTGAAGCTTTCTTT. It specifies CASSVAAGTMNTEAFF. This chain uses TRBV9 with TRBJ1-1; the D gene is possibly TRBD1 (5 bases). With 0 bases removed from V and 0 bases from J, the gap between germline ends came to 12 bases. The V gene's germline CDR1 is SGDLS and CDR2 YYNGEE. This CDR3 region has 16 residues.